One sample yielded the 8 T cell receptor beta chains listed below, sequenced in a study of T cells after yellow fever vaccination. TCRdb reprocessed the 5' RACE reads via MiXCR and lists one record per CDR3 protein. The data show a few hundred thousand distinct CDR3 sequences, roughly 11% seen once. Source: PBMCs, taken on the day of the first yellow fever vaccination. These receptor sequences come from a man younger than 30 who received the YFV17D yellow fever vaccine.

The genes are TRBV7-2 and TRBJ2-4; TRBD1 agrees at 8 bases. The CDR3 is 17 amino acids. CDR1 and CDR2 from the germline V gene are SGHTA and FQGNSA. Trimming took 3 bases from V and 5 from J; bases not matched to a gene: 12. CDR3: CASSLGTTGGWQNIQYF. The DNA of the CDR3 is TGTGCCAGCAGCTTGGGGACCACAGGGGGATGGCAAAACATTCAGTACTTC.

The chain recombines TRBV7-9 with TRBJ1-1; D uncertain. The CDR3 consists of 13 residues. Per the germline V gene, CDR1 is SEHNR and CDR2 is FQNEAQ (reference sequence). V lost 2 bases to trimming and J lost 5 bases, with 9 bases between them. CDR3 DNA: TGTGCCAGCAGCTTACACGGGCGGACTGAAGCTTTCTTT. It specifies CASSLHGRTEAFF.

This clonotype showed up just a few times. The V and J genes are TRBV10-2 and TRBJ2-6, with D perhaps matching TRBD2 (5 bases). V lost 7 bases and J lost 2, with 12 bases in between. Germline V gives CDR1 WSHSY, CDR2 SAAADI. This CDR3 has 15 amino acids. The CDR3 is CASKEGLTGANVLTF. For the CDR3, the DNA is TGCGCCAGCAAAGAGGGTTTAACTGGGGCCAACGTCCTGACTTTC.

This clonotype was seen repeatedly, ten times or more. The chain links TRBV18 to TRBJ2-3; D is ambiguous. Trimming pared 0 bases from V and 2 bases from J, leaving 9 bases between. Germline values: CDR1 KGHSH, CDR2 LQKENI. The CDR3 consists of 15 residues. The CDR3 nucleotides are TGTGCCAGCTCACCACCGGTCGTTTCCACAGATACGCAGTATTTT. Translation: CASSPPVVSTDTQYF.

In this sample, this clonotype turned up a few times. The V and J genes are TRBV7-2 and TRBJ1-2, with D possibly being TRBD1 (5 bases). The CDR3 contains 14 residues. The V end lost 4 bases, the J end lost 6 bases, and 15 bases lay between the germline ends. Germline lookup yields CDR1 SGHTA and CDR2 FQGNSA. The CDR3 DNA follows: TGTGCCAGCAGCTCCCGGGCAGGGAGGCATGGCTACACCTTC. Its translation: CASSSRAGRHGYTF. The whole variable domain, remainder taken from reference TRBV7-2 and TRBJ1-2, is GAGVSQSPSNKVTEKGKDVELRCDPISGHTALYWYRQSLGQGLEFLIYFQGNSAPDKSGLPSDRFSAERTGGSVSTLTIQRTQQEDSAVYLCASSSRAGRHGYTFGSGTRLTVV.

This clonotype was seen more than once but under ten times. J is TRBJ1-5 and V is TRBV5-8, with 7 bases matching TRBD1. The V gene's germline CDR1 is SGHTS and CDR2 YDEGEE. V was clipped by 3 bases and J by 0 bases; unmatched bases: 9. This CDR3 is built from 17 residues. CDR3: CASSSQRGTVSNQPQHF. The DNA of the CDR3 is TGTGCCAGCAGCTCTCAGAGGGGGACAGTTAGCAATCAGCCCCAGCATTTT.

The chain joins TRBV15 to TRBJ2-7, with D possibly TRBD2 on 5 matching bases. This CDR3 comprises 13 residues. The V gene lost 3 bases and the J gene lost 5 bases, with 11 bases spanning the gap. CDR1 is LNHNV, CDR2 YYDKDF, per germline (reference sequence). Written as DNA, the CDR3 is TGTGCCACCAGCAGCTCGGGGTCCCACGAGCAGTACGTC. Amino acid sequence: CATSSSGSHEQYV.

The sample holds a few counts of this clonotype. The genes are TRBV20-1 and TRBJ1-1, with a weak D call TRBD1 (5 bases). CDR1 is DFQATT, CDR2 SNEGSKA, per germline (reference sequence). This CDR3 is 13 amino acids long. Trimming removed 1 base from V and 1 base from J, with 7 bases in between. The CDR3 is CSARVRENTEAFF. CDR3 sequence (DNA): TGCAGTGCTAGAGTCAGGGAGAACACTGAAGCTTTCTTT.